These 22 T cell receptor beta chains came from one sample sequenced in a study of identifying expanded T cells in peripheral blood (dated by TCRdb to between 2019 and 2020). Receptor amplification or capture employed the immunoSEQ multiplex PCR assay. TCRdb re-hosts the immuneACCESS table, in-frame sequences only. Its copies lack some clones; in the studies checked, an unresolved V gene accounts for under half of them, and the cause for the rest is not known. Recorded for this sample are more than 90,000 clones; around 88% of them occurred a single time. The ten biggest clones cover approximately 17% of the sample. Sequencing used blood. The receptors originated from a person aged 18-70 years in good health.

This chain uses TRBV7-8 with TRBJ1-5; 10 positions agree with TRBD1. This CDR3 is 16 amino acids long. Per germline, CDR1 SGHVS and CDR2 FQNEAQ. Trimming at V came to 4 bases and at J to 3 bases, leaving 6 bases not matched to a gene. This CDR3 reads CASSSSGTGVNQPQHF. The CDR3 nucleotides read TGTGCCAGCAGCTCCTCCGGGACAGGGGTCAATCAGCCCCAGCATTTT.

The CDR3 reads CASSFKGRTATAFNYGYTF. The CDR3 DNA reads as TGTGCCAGCAGTTTTAAGGGAAGGACGGCGACCGCCTTCAACTATGGCTACACCTTC. The chain links TRBV27 to TRBJ1-2; D remains ambiguous. The V gene lost 3 bases and the J gene lost 2 bases, with 25 bases spanning the gap. CDR3 size: 19 residues. Germline-derived CDR1 and CDR2 are MNHEY and SMNVEV (reference sequence).

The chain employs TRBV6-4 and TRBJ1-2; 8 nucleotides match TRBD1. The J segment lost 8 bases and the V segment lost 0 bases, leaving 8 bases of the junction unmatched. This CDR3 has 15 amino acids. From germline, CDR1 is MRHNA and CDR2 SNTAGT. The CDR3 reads CASSDSQGAPRGYTF. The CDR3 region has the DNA TGTGCCAGCAGTGACTCTCAGGGGGCGCCGAGGGGCTACACCTTC.

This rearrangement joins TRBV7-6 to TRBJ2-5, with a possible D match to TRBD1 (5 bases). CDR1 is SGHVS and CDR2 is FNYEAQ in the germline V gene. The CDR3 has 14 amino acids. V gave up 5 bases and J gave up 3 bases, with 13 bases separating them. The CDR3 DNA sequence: TGTGCCAGCAGCCCTATGGGGCGGAAAGAGACCCAGTACTTC. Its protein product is CASSPMGRKETQYF.

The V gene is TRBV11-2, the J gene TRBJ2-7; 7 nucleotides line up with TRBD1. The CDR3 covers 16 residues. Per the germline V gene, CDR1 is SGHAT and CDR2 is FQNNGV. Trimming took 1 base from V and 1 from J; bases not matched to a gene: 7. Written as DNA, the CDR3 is TGTGCCAGCAGCTTAGTAGGGGGCCTAAGTTCCTACGAGCAGTACTTC. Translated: CASSLVGGLSSYEQYF.

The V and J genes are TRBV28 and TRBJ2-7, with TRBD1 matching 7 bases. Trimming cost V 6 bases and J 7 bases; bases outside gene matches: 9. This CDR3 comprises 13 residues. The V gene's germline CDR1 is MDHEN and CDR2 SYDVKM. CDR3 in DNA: TGTGCCAGCAGGCCTGGACAGGTCGGGGAGCAGTACTTC. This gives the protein CASRPGQVGEQYF.

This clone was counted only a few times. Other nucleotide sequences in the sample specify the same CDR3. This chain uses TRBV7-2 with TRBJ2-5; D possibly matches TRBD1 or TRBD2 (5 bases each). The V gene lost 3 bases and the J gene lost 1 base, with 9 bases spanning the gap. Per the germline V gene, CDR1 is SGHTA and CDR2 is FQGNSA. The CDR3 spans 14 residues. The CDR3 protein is CASSFGTVQETQYF. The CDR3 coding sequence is TGTGCCAGCAGCTTCGGGACGGTCCAAGAGACCCAGTACTTC.

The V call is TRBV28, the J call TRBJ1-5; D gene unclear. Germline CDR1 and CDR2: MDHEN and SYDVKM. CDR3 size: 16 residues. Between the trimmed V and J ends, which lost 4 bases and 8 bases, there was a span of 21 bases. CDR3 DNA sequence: TGTGCCAGCAGTTGGAGGGCCCGTAACCCCGGCGAGCCCCAGCATTTT. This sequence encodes CASSWRARNPGEPQHF.

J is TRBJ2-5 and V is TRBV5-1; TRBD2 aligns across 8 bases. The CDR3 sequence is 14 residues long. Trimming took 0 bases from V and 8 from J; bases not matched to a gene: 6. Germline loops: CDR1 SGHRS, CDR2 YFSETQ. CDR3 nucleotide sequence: TGCGCCAGCAGCTTGGTTGGCGGGGGGAATACCCAGTACTTC. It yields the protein CASSLVGGGNTQYF.

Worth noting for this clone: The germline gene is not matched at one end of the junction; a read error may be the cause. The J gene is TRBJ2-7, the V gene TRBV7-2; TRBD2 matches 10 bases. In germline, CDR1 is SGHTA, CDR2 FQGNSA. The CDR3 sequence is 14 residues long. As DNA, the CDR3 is TGTGCCAGCAGCATAGCGGGGGGCTCCTACGAGCAGTACTTC. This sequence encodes CASSIAGGSYEQYF.

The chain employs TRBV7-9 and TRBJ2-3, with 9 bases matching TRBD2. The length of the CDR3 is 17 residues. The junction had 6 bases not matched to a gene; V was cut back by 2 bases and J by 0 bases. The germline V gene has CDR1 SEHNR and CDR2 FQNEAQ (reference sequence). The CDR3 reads CASSLLSGGASTDTQYF. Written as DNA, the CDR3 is TGTGCCAGCAGCTTACTTAGCGGGGGCGCTAGCACAGATACGCAGTATTTT.

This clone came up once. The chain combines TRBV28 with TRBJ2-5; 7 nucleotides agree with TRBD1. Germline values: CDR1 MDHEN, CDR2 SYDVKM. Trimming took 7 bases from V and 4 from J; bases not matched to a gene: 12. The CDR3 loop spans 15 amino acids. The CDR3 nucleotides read TGTGCCAGCAACCTAGGGACAGCCTCGGGAGAGACCCAGTACTTC. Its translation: CASNLGTASGETQYF.

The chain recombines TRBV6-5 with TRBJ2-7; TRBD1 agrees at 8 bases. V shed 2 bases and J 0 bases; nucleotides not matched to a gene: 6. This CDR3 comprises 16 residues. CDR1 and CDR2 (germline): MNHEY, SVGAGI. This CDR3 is CASSYLGDRSSYEQYF. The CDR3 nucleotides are TGTGCCAGCAGTTACCTTGGGGACAGGAGCTCCTACGAGCAGTACTTC.

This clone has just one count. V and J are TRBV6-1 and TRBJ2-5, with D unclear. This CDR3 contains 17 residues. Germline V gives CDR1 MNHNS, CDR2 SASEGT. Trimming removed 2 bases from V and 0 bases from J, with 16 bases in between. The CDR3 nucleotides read TGTGCCAGCAGTGAACGACCTTTAGGGCAGTACCAAGAGACCCAGTACTTC. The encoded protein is CASSERPLGQYQETQYF.

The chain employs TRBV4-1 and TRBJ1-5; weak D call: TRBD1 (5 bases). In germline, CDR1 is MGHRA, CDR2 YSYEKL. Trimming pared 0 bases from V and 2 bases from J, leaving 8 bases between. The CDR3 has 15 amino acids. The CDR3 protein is CASSQDGGGNQPQHF. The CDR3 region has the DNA TGCGCCAGCAGCCAAGATGGGGGAGGCAATCAGCCCCAGCATTTT.

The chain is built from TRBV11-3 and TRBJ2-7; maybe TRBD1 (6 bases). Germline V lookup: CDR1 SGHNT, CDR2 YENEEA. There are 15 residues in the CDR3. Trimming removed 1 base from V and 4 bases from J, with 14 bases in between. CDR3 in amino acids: CASSLGPGERYEQYF. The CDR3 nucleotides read TGTGCCAGCAGCTTAGGTCCAGGGGAGAGATACGAGCAGTACTTC.

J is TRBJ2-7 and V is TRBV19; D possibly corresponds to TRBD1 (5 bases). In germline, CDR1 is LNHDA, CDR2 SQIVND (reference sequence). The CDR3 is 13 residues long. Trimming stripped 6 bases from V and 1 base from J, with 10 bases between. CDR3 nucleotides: TGTGCCAGTAGCCCTAGACAGTCCTACGAGCAGTACTTC. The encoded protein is CASSPRQSYEQYF.

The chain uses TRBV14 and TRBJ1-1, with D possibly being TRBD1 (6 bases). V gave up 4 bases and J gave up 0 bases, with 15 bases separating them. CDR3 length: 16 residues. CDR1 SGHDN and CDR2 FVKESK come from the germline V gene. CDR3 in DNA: TGTGCCAGCAGCCCGGGCTGGGGGCGCATGAACACTGAAGCTTTCTTT. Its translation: CASSPGWGRMNTEAFF.

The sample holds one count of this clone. CDR3 amino acids: CASSSGTGGAISGYTF. The CDR3 DNA follows: TGTGCCAGCAGTTCCGGGACAGGGGGCGCCATAAGTGGCTACACCTTC. The J gene is TRBJ1-2, the V gene TRBV28, with 12 bases identical to TRBD1. This CDR3 spans 16 amino acids. J lost 7 bases, V lost 4 bases, and 10 bases had no gene match. Germline V gene lookup returns CDR1 MDHEN and CDR2 SYDVKM.

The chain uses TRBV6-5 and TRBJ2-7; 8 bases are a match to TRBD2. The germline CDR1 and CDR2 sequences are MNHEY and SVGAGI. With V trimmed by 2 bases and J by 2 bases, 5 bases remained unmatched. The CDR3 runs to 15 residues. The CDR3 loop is CASSYELAETYEQYF. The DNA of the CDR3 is TGTGCCAGCAGTTACGAACTAGCGGAAACCTACGAGCAGTACTTC.

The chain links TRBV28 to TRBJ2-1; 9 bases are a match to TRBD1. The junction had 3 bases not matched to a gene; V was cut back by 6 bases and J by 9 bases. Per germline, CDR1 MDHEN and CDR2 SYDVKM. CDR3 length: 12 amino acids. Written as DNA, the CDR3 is TGTGCCAGCAGGGGACAGGGAAGTGAGCAGTTCTTC. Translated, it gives CASRGQGSEQFF.

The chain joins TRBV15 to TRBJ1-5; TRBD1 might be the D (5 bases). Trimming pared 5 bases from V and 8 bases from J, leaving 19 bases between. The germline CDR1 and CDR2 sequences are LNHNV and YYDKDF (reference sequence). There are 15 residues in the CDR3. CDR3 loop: CATSYYDSGNEPQHF. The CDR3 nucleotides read TGTGCCACCAGCTACTATGACAGTGGCAACGAGCCCCAGCATTTT.